This TCR beta chain was retrieved from a study of technical replicates of blood from several donors. This clone was observed a single time. This table comes from immunoSEQ multiplex PCR, and its TCRdb copy is limited to in-frame clones, with some not included. The data contain tens of thousands of clones, 95% of them singletons. Germline lookup yields CDR1 KGHSH and CDR2 LQKENI. Trimming cost V 0 bases and J 3 bases; bases outside gene matches: 5. The CDR3 is 16 amino acids. The TCR sequence derives from a human donor in good health. The chain has TRBV18 and TRBJ2-3, with 8 nucleotides matching TRBD1. The sample taken for sequencing was T cells isolated from PBMCs. The CDR3 spells CASSPPRTGRTDTQYF. DNA of the CDR3: TGTGCCAGCTCACCACCAAGGACAGGGCGGACAGATACGCAGTATTTT.